The clone carrying this TCR beta chain was seen ten or more times. No antigen is known for it. Diagnosis relied on clinical symptoms, serum thyroxine and TRAb, thyroid ultrasound and orbital computed tomography. From RNA transcripts, TCR beta CDR3 regions were amplified. TCR CDR3 regions were first amplified by RT-PCR with HTBI primers. TCRdb independently ran MiXCR on the multiplex PCR reads; one entry per CDR3 protein. The table has around 450,000 distinct CDR3 sequences, more than 15% seen once. The V gene lost 0 bases and the J gene lost 8 bases, with 13 bases spanning the gap. The germline gives CDR1 KGHSH, CDR2 LQKENI. This CDR3 region has 15 residues. This sample was taken from a study of T cells in Graves' hyperthyroidism and ophthalmopathy. Study-level points and caveats: Blood also showed most of the thyroid clonotypes that were expanded above 0.001. Ophthalmopathy and stable hyperthyroidism were separated by a 13 V-J model.

This chain links TRBV18 with TRBJ1-4, with D possibly being TRBD1 (5 bases). The sequenced material came from blood. The TCR comes from a young woman with Graves' hyperthyroidism. CDR3 in amino acids: CASSPPQGILEKLFF. The CDR3, as DNA: TGTGCCAGCTCACCACCGCAGGGAATATTGGAAAAACTGTTTTTT.